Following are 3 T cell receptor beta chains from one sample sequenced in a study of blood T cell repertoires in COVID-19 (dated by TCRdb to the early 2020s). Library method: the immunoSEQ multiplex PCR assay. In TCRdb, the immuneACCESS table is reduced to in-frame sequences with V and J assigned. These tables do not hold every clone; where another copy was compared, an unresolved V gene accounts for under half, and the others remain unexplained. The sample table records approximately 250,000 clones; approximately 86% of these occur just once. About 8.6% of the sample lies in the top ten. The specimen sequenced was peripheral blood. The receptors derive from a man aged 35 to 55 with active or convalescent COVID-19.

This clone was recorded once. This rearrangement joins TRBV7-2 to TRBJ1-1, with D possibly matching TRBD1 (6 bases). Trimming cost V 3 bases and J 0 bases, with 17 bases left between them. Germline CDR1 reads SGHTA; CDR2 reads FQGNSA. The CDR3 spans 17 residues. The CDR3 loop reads CASSLVRGRRLNTEAFF. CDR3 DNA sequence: TGTGCCAGCAGCTTGGTAAGGGGGAGACGGTTGAACACTGAAGCTTTCTTT.

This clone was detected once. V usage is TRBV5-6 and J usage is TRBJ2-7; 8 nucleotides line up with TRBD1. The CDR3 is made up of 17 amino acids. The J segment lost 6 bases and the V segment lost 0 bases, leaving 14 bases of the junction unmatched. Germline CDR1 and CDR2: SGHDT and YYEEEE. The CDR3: CASSLGTGWASSTEQYF. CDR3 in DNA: TGTGCCAGCAGCTTGGGGACAGGGTGGGCGAGCAGTACCGAGCAGTACTTC.

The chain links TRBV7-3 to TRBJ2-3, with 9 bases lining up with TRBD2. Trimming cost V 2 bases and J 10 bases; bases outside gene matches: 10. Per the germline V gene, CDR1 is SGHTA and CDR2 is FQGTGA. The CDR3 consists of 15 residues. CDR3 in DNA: TGTGCCAGCAGCTTATCTGCGGGAGGGCCTAGGGCGCAGTATTTT. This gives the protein CASSLSAGGPRAQYF.